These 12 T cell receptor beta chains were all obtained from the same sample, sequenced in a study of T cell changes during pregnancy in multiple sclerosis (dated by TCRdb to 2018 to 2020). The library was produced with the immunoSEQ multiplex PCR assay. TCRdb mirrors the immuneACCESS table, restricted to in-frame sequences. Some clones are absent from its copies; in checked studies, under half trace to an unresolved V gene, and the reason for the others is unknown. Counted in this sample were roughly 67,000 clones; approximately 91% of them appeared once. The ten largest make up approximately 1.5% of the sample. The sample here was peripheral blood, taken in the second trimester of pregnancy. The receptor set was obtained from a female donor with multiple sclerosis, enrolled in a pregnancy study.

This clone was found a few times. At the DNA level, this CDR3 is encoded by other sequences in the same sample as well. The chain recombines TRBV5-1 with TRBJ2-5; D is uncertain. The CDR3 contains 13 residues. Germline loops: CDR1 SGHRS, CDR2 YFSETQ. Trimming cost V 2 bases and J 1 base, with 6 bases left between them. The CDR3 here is CASSLSGQETQYF. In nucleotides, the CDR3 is TGCGCCAGCAGCTTATCCGGCCAAGAGACCCAGTACTTC.

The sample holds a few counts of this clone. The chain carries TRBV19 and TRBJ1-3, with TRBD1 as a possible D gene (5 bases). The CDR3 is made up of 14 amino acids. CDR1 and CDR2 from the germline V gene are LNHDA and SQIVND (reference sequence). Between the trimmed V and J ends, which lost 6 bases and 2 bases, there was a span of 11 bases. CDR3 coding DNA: TGTGCCAGTAGCAGACAGCTTACTGGAAACACCATATATTTT. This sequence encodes CASSRQLTGNTIYF. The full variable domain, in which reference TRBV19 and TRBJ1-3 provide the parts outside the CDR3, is DGGITQSPKYLFRKEGQNVTLSCEQNLNHDAMYWYRQDPGQGLRLIYYSQIVNDFQKGDIAEGYSVSREKKESFPLTVTSAQKNPTAFYLCASSRQLTGNTIYFGEGSWLTVV.

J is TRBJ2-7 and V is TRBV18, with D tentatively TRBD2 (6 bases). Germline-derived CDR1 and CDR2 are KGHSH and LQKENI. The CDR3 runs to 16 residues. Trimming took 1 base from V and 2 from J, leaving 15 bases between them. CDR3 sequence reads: CASSPRRIAATYEQYF. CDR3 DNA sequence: TGTGCCAGCTCACCACGGAGGATAGCGGCGACCTACGAGCAGTACTTC.

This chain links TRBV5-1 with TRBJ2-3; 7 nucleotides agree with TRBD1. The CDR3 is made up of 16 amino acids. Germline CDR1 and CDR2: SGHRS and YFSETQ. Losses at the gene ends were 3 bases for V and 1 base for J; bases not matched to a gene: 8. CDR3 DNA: TGCGCCAGCAGCTCTTACGACAGGGCCGGCACAGATACGCAGTATTTT. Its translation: CASSSYDRAGTDTQYF.

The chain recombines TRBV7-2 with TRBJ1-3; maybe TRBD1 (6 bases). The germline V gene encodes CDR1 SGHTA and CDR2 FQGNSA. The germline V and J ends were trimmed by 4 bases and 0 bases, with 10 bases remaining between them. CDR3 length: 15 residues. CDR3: CASSSTGPSGNTIYF. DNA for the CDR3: TGTGCCAGCAGCTCAACAGGGCCCTCTGGAAACACCATATATTTT.

The CDR3 DNA follows: TGTGCCAGTAACTCCCAGGGGGCGGTTGAAAAACTGTTTTTT. Translated: CASNSQGAVEKLFF. The chain combines TRBV19 with TRBJ1-4, with 8 nucleotides matching TRBD1. This CDR3 is 14 amino acids long. The junction had 8 bases not matched to a gene; V was cut back by 7 bases and J by 7 bases. Germline V CDR1 and CDR2: LNHDA, SQIVND (reference sequence).

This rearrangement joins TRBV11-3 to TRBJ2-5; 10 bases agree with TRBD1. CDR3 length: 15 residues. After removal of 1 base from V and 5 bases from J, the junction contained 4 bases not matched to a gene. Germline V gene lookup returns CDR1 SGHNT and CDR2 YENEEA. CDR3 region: CASSLGQGARETQYF. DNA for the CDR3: TGTGCCAGCAGCTTAGGACAGGGGGCGAGGGAGACCCAGTACTTC. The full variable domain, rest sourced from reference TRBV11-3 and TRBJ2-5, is EAGVVQSPRYKIIEKKQPVAFWCNPISGHNTLYWYLQNLGQGPELLIRYENEEAVDDSQLPKDRFSAERLKGVDSTLKIQPAELGDSAVYLCASSLGQGARETQYFGPGTRLLVL.

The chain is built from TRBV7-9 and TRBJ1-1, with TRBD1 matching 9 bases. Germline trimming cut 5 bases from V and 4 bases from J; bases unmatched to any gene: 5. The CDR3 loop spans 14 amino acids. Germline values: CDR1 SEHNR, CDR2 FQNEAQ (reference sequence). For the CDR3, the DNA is TGTGCCAGCAGCGTGGGACAGGGAGTCACTGAAGCTTTCTTT. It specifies CASSVGQGVTEAFF.

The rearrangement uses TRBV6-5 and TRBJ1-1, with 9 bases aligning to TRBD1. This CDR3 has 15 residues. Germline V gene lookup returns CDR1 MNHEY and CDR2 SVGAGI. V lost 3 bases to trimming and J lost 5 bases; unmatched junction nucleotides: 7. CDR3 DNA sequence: TGTGCCAGCAGTTATGCGGACAGGGGTTTGACTGAAGCTTTCTTT. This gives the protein CASSYADRGLTEAFF.

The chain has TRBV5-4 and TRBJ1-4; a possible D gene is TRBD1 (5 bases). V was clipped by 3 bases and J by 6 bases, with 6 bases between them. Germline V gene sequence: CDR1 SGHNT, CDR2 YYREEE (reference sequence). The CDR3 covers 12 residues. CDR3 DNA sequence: TGTGCCAGCAGCTCGACAGATGAAAAACTGTTTTTT. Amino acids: CASSSTDEKLFF.

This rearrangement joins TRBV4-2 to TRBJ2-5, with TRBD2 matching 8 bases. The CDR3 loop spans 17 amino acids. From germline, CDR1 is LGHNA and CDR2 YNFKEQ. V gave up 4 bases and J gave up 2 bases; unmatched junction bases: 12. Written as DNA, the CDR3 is TGTGCCAGCAGCCGCCCGTCTGTAGCGGGATTTCAAGAGACCCAGTACTTC. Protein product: CASSRPSVAGFQETQYF.

The CDR3 DNA is TGTGCCAGCAGTGAAGATTACGGAGCGGGCTATGGCTACACCTTC. Protein product: CASSEDYGAGYGYTF. This chain uses TRBV6-1 with TRBJ1-2; unclear D gene. This CDR3 has 15 residues. The ends were cut back, 1 base at V and 4 bases at J, with 13 bases in the middle. Germline CDR1 and CDR2: MNHNS and SASEGT.